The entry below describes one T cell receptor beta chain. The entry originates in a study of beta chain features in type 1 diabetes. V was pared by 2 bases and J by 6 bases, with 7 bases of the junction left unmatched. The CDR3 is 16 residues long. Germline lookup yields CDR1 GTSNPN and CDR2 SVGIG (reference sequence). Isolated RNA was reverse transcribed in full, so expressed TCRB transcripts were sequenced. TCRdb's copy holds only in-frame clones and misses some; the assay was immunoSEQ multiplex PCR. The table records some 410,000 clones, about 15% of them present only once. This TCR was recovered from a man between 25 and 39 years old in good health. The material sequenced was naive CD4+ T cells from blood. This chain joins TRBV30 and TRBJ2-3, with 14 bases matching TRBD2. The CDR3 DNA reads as TGTGCCTGGAGTACACGACTAGCGGGAGGGTTTGATACGCAGTATTTT. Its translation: CAWSTRLAGGFDTQYF. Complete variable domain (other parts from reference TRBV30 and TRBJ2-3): SQTIHQWPATLVQPVGSPLSLECTVEGTSNPNLYWYRQAAGRGLQLLFYSVGIGQISSEVPQNLSASRPQDRQFILSSKKLLLSDSGFYLCAWSTRLAGGFDTQYFGPGTRLTVL.